This entry lists 30 T cell receptor beta chains sequenced from one sample in a study of blood T cell repertoires in COVID-19. This table comes from immunoSEQ multiplex PCR, and its TCRdb copy is limited to in-frame clones, with some not included. The table lists 150,000 to 200,000 clones, about four fifths of them singletons. What was sequenced was peripheral blood. The receptors derive from a man aged 60-69 years with active or convalescent COVID-19.

The rearrangement links TRBV6-6 to TRBJ2-7; perhaps TRBD1 as D (5 bases). This CDR3 spans 16 amino acids. Trimming removed 1 base from V and 2 bases from J, with 15 bases in between. Germline V gene data show CDR1 as MNHNY and CDR2 as SVGAGI (reference sequence). This CDR3 reads CASSYWGSQSTYEQYF. DNA for the CDR3: TGTGCCAGCAGTTACTGGGGCTCCCAGTCGACCTACGAGCAGTACTTC.

The V gene is TRBV21-1, the J gene TRBJ2-1; TRBD2 is taken as the D call from the table, unchecked against the DNA. TRBV21-1 is described as a pseudogene. This CDR3 comprises 15 residues. CDR3 nucleotides: TGTGCCAGCAGCAAGGGACTAGCGGGGGTCAATGAGCAGTTCTTC. Its translation: CASSKGLAGVNEQFF.

J is TRBJ1-2 and V is TRBV6-6, with 7 bases lining up with TRBD1. Trimming cost V 5 bases and J 3 bases; bases outside gene matches: 9. There are 15 residues in the CDR3. Germline CDR1 MNHNY, CDR2 SVGAGI (reference sequence). The CDR3 nucleotides read TGTGCCAGCAGTACCCCGACAGGGCTCGACTATGGCTACACCTTC. This codes for CASSTPTGLDYGYTF.

This clone counts as medium-sized. The rearrangement joins TRBV27 to TRBJ2-3; D is possibly TRBD2 (6 bases). CDR1 is MNHEY, CDR2 SMNVEV, per germline (reference sequence). Trimming took 4 bases from V and 5 from J, leaving 13 bases between them. The CDR3 spans 14 residues. CDR3 loop: CASSYPGAVDTQYF. The CDR3 DNA reads as TGTGCCAGCAGTTATCCGGGAGCGGTAGATACGCAGTATTTT.

The rearrangement links TRBV2 to TRBJ2-5; D is perhaps TRBD1 (7 bases). V gave up 6 bases and J gave up 2 bases, with 13 bases separating them. Germline lookup yields CDR1 SNHLY and CDR2 FYNNEI. The CDR3 covers 14 residues. The CDR3 DNA is TGTGCCAGCAGGTCGCAGGGGGGACAAGAGACCCAGTACTTC. This sequence encodes CASRSQGGQETQYF.

The CDR3 DNA follows: TGTGCCAGCAGCGCGGGACAAGGCAGCTATGGCTACACCTTC. Its protein is CASSAGQGSYGYTF. The chain uses TRBV9 and TRBJ1-2; D perhaps matches TRBD1 (6 bases). Trimming cost V 3 bases and J 4 bases, with 13 bases left between them. This CDR3 comprises 14 residues. Germline CDR1 reads SGDLS; CDR2 reads YYNGEE. Full variable domain (rest looked up from reference TRBV9 and TRBJ1-2): DSGVTQTPKHLITATGQRVTLRCSPRSGDLSVYWYQQSLDQGLQFLIQYYNGEERAKGNILERFSAQQFPDLHSELNLSSLELGDSALYFCASSAGQGSYGYTFGSGTRLTVV.

This clone was seen a few times. The CDR3 nucleotides read TGTGCAAGTCGCTTAGGGATGGGTGGGAGAAGGACCGGGGAGCTGTTTTTT. As protein: CASRLGMGGRRTGELFF. The chain is built from TRBV12-2 and TRBJ2-2; whether TRBD2, the table's D call, matches the DNA was not checked. TRBV12-2 is described as a pseudogene. The CDR3 loop spans 17 amino acids.

J is TRBJ1-4 and V is TRBV5-5; the D gene is possibly TRBD1 (6 bases). The V end was cut by 3 bases, the J end by 0 bases, with 6 bases between. The CDR3 contains 14 residues. Germline CDR1 and CDR2: SGHKS and YYEKEE (reference sequence). In nucleotides, the CDR3 is TGTGCCAGCAGCTCAGGGGCAACTAATGAAAAACTGTTTTTT. Amino acids: CASSSGATNEKLFF.

The V and J genes are TRBV5-1 and TRBJ2-7; unclear D gene. The germline V gene encodes CDR1 SGHRS and CDR2 YFSETQ. CDR3 length: 14 residues. V shed 0 bases and J shed 0 bases, with 7 bases lying between them. This CDR3 is CASSLDQSSYEQYF. The DNA for the CDR3 is TGCGCCAGCAGCTTGGACCAGTCCTCCTACGAGCAGTACTTC.

The table lists this clone with a count of one. This chain's CDR3 is CATSRGGTGDEKLFF. The CDR3 DNA follows: TGTGCCACCAGCAGGGGGGGAACAGGTGATGAAAAACTGTTTTTT. V and J are TRBV15 and TRBJ1-4; possible D gene TRBD1, 5 bases. Germline loops: CDR1 LNHNV, CDR2 YYDKDF (reference sequence). This CDR3 spans 15 amino acids. V lost 3 bases, J lost 6 bases, and 14 bases lay in between.

V usage is TRBV7-9 and J usage is TRBJ2-5, with TRBD2 identical over 13 bases. Unmatched junction bases numbered 1, after V lost 5 bases and J lost 4 bases. Germline V gene lookup returns CDR1 SEHNR and CDR2 FQNEAQ (reference sequence). The CDR3 covers 14 residues. As DNA, the CDR3 is TGTGCCAGCAGCCGGACTAGCGGGGGAGAGACCCAGTACTTC. This gives the protein CASSRTSGGETQYF. Full variable domain (outside the CDR3, taken from reference TRBV7-9 and TRBJ2-5): DTGVSQNPRHKITKRGQNVTFRCDPISEHNRLYWYRQTLGQGPEFLTYFQNEAQLEKSRLLSDRFSAERPKGSFSTLEIQRTEQGDSAMYLCASSRTSGGETQYFGPGTRLLVL.

The V call is TRBV5-4, the J call TRBJ2-3; 9 nucleotides line up with TRBD1. Germline lookup yields CDR1 SGHNT and CDR2 YYREEE (reference sequence). This CDR3 region has 15 residues. V dropped 6 bases and J dropped 5; count of bases not matched to a gene: 10. CDR3 residues: CASKPGTGMRDTQYF. The CDR3 bases are TGTGCCAGCAAGCCCGGGACAGGGATGAGAGATACGCAGTATTTT.

This chain links TRBV4-1 with TRBJ1-5; TRBD1 matches 7 bases. Germline trimming cut 0 bases from V and 1 base from J; bases unmatched to any gene: 9. This CDR3 contains 18 residues. CDR1 MGHRA and CDR2 YSYEKL come from the germline V gene. This chain's CDR3 is CASSQDVRGSDSNQPQHF. In DNA form, the CDR3 reads TGCGCCAGCAGCCAAGATGTCAGGGGGAGTGACAGCAATCAGCCCCAGCATTTT.

This sequence joins TRBV7-3 and TRBJ1-3, with D unclear. The CDR3 is 13 amino acids. V lost 5 bases and J 1 base, leaving 6 bases between the germline ends. Germline V gene lookup returns CDR1 SGHTA and CDR2 FQGTGA. The CDR3: CASSPSSGNTIYF. Here the CDR3 DNA reads TGTGCCAGCAGCCCCAGTTCTGGAAACACCATATATTTT.

The V gene is TRBV7-9, the J gene TRBJ1-2; 7 bases map to TRBD1. Germline-derived CDR1 and CDR2 are SEHNR and FQNEAQ (reference sequence). After removal of 5 bases from V and 9 bases from J, the junction contained 12 bases not matched to a gene. The CDR3 extends over 14 amino acids. This CDR3 is CASSLTGTESSYTF. DNA of the CDR3: TGTGCCAGCAGCCTGACAGGGACCGAGTCGAGCTACACCTTC.

This clone was picked up a small number of times. The chain combines TRBV12-3 or TRBV12-4 with TRBJ2-1; D perhaps matches TRBD1 (5 bases). The CDR3 has 11 amino acids. With 5 bases removed from V and 10 bases from J, the gap between germline ends came to 9 bases. This chain's CDR3 is CASSPKGEQFF. The CDR3 DNA is TGTGCCAGCAGTCCCAAGGGGGAGCAGTTCTTC.

The V gene is TRBV11-2, the J gene TRBJ2-7, with a weak D call TRBD1 (6 bases). With 5 bases removed from V and 9 bases from J, the gap between germline ends came to 20 bases. Germline loops: CDR1 SGHAT, CDR2 FQNNGV. The CDR3 consists of 14 residues. In DNA, the CDR3 is TGTGCCAGCAGCCTAGTTAGGCAGGGGCGTAGGCAGTACTTC. It specifies CASSLVRQGRRQYF. Combining the CDR3 with reference TRBV11-2 and TRBJ2-7 gives the whole variable domain EAGVAQSPRYKIIEKRQSVAFWCNPISGHATLYWYQQILGQGPKLLIQFQNNGVVDDSQLPKDRFSAERLKGVDSTLKIQPAKLEDSAVYLCASSLVRQGRRQYFGPGTRLTVT.

This chain connects TRBV28 to TRBJ2-4; D not certain. CDR3 length: 15 amino acids. From germline, CDR1 is MDHEN and CDR2 SYDVKM. The V end was cut by 6 bases, the J end by 3 bases, with 15 bases between. The CDR3 sequence: CASSQSLPGKNIQYF. Written as DNA, the CDR3 is TGTGCCAGCAGCCAATCATTACCAGGCAAAAACATTCAGTACTTC.

The rearrangement joins TRBV7-2 to TRBJ1-1; TRBD1 aligns across 7 bases. Germline V gene sequence: CDR1 SGHTA, CDR2 FQGNSA. J was trimmed by 5 bases and V by 5 bases; bases with no gene match: 2. This CDR3 has 12 amino acids. The chain's CDR3 is CASSTTGTEAFF. The CDR3 nucleotides read TGTGCCAGCAGCACGACAGGGACTGAAGCTTTCTTT.

The chain combines TRBV4-1 with TRBJ2-1; TRBD1 matches at 8 bases. Germline assignment: CDR1 MGHRA and CDR2 YSYEKL. V shed 3 bases, J shed 6 bases, and the junction held 4 bases outside the gene matches. CDR3 length: 14 amino acids. CDR3 region: CASSQDRVRNEQFF. The CDR3 DNA follows: TGCGCCAGCAGCCAGGACAGGGTTCGCAATGAGCAGTTCTTC.

The chain has TRBV5-1 and TRBJ1-1; 8 bases are a match to TRBD1. The trim removed 5 bases at V and 5 bases at J, leaving 8 bases unmatched. From germline, CDR1 is SGHRS and CDR2 YFSETQ. The CDR3 totals 14 residues. CDR3 DNA: TGCGCCAGCAGTGAGACAGGGGACAAGACTGAAGCTTTCTTT. It translates to CASSETGDKTEAFF.

This clone has just one count. This chain connects TRBV3-1 (or the pseudogene TRBV3-2) to TRBJ2-2; 7 nucleotides match TRBD2. The junction had 6 bases not matched to a gene; V was cut back by 1 base and J by 7 bases. From germline, CDR1 is LGHDT and CDR2 YNNKEL (reference sequence). This CDR3 has 15 residues. CDR3 sequence: CASSQAWGGYGELFF. In DNA, the CDR3 is TGTGCCAGCAGCCAAGCCTGGGGGGGTTACGGGGAGCTGTTTTTT.

The chain employs TRBV18 and TRBJ1-3, with a possible D match to TRBD1 (6 bases). Per germline, CDR1 KGHSH and CDR2 LQKENI. This CDR3 comprises 18 residues. V was trimmed by 1 base and J by 0 bases, leaving 16 bases between them. The CDR3 spells CASSPLRGLASSGNTIYF. CDR3 in DNA: TGTGCCAGCTCACCACTGCGGGGGCTCGCGTCCTCTGGAAACACCATATATTTT.

The chain joins TRBV5-1 to TRBJ2-7; 9 bases map to TRBD1. The CDR3 length is 14 residues. Trimming cost V 7 bases and J 1 base; bases outside gene matches: 6. Germline V gives CDR1 SGHRS, CDR2 YFSETQ. The chain's CDR3 is CASQSGQGSYEQYF. CDR3 coding DNA: TGCGCCAGCCAATCTGGACAGGGGTCCTACGAGCAGTACTTC.

This clone has just one count. The rearrangement joins TRBV7-2 to TRBJ2-2; 7 bases fit TRBD2. The CDR3 consists of 15 residues. CDR1 SGHTA and CDR2 FQGNSA come from the germline V gene. Losses at the gene ends were 3 bases for V and 4 bases for J; bases not matched to a gene: 5. CDR3 residues: CASSFKLAATGELFF. The CDR3 coding sequence is TGTGCCAGCAGCTTTAAGCTAGCGGCCACCGGGGAGCTGTTTTTT. Full variable domain (outside the CDR3, taken from reference TRBV7-2 and TRBJ2-2): GAGVSQSPSNKVTEKGKDVELRCDPISGHTALYWYRQSLGQGLEFLIYFQGNSAPDKSGLPSDRFSAERTGGSVSTLTIQRTQQEDSAVYLCASSFKLAATGELFFGEGSRLTVL.

The chain combines TRBV28 with TRBJ1-1; maybe TRBD1 (5 bases). CDR1 is MDHEN and CDR2 is SYDVKM in the germline V gene. Between the trimmed V and J ends, which lost 1 base and 7 bases, there was a span of 10 bases. This CDR3 contains 13 residues. The CDR3 protein is CASSLSGFLEAFF. CDR3 nucleotide sequence: TGTGCCAGCAGTTTATCAGGGTTCCTTGAAGCTTTCTTT.

The chain is built from TRBV11-2 and TRBJ2-3; D is perhaps TRBD1 (6 bases). CDR3 length: 15 amino acids. In germline, CDR1 is SGHAT, CDR2 FQNNGV. The V end was cut by 8 bases, the J end by 2 bases, with 17 bases between. The CDR3 DNA sequence: TGTGCCAGCTCCTCAGTGGGGGCCCTCACAGATACGCAGTATTTT. Protein sequence: CASSSVGALTDTQYF.

This clone was observed a single time. This chain connects TRBV5-4 to TRBJ1-1; 8 positions agree with TRBD1. CDR1 is SGHNT and CDR2 is YYREEE in the germline V gene (reference sequence). The CDR3 length is 13 residues. With V trimmed by 6 bases and J by 2 bases, 3 bases remained unmatched. In DNA, the CDR3 is TGTGCCAGCACCGACAGGGGAAACACTGAAGCTTTCTTT. Amino acid sequence: CASTDRGNTEAFF. The full variable domain, in which reference TRBV5-4 and TRBJ1-1 provide the parts outside the CDR3, is ETGVTQSPTHLIKTRGQQVTLRCSSQSGHNTVSWYQQALGQGPQFIFQYYREEENGRGNFPPRFSGLQFPNYSSELNVNALELDDSALYLCASTDRGNTEAFFGQGTRLTVV.

V usage is TRBV6-5 and J usage is TRBJ1-1, with D possibly matching TRBD1 (5 bases). V was clipped by 2 bases and J by 4 bases, with 14 bases between them. The CDR3 consists of 15 residues. Per the germline V gene, CDR1 is MNHEY and CDR2 is SVGAGI. CDR3 sequence (DNA): TGTGCCAGCAGTTACAACGGGGGTATAGGCACTGAAGCTTTCTTT. Its protein is CASSYNGGIGTEAFF.

DNA of the CDR3: TGTGCCAGCAGTTACTCGACTGGGTACAATGAGCAGTTCTTC. Protein product: CASSYSTGYNEQFF. The chain employs TRBV6-5 and TRBJ2-1; D is unresolved. Germline loops: CDR1 MNHEY, CDR2 SVGAGI. The CDR3 spans 14 residues. V was clipped by 0 bases and J by 4 bases, with 7 bases between them.